The 26 T cell receptor beta chains presented below share a single source sample, sequenced in a study of T cell repertoires in cytomegalovirus infection. The antigens for these receptors are not known. TCRdb used MiXCR to reprocess the reads, holding one entry per CDR3 protein. The table lists approximately 43,000 distinct CDR3 sequences, 20% of them singletons. The sequenced material came from PBMCs, sequenced either directly or after in vitro stimulation (not recorded which). Receptor source: a human donor in good health (CMV status not recorded). Some clones in this sample may be carry-over from other donors' samples.

In this sample, this clonotype turned up many times. Here the CDR3 reads CASQPTAGYGYTF. The CDR3 nucleotides read TGTGCCAGCCAACCGACAGCGGGCTATGGCTACACCTTC. The chain joins TRBV7-2 to TRBJ1-2; D perhaps matches TRBD1 (5 bases). Germline assignment: CDR1 SGHTA and CDR2 FQGNSA. The CDR3 totals 13 residues. Trimming shortened V by 8 bases and J by 4 bases, and 14 bases separated the two germline ends. The whole variable domain, remainder taken from reference TRBV7-2 and TRBJ1-2, is GAGVSQSPSNKVTEKGKDVELRCDPISGHTALYWYRQSLGQGLEFLIYFQGNSAPDKSGLPSDRFSAERTGGSVSTLTIQRTQQEDSAVYLCASQPTAGYGYTFGSGTRLTVV.

The chain employs TRBV27 and TRBJ2-4, with 10 bases matching TRBD1. The CDR3 length is 15 residues. V lost 6 bases and J lost 4; bases outside the gene matches: 6. Germline V gene data show CDR1 as MNHEY and CDR2 as SMNVEV (reference sequence). CDR3 sequence: CASSDRQGAKNIQYF. CDR3 nucleotide sequence: TGTGCCAGCAGCGACAGACAGGGGGCGAAAAACATTCAGTACTTC.

The chain joins TRBV20-1 to TRBJ2-1; D assignment may be TRBD1 or TRBD2 (5 bases each). Trimming removed 0 bases from V and 6 bases from J, with 12 bases in between. Germline CDR1 and CDR2: DFQATT and SNEGSKA (reference sequence). This CDR3 is 14 amino acids long. CDR3: CSARDRGRSNEQFF. CDR3 sequence (DNA): TGCAGTGCTAGAGATAGGGGACGAAGCAATGAGCAGTTCTTC.

This clonotype was counted only a few times. This chain connects TRBV6-5 to TRBJ2-1; weak D call: TRBD2 (5 bases). Germline CDR1 MNHEY, CDR2 SVGAGI. This CDR3 has 15 amino acids. Between the trimmed V and J ends, which lost 5 bases and 1 base, there was a span of 12 bases. The CDR3 loop is CASSQSLGSYNEQFF. The CDR3 DNA reads as TGTGCCAGCAGTCAATCACTAGGGTCCTACAATGAGCAGTTCTTC.

The chain links TRBV4-3 to TRBJ2-1; the D gene is possibly TRBD2 (6 bases). The germline V and J ends were trimmed by 2 bases and 10 bases, with 12 bases remaining between them. The germline gives CDR1 LGHNA, CDR2 YSLEER. This CDR3 region has 13 residues. CDR3 coding DNA: TGCGCCAGCAGCCAACGCGAGGCGGGGGAGCAGTTCTTC. The encoded protein is CASSQREAGEQFF.

This clonotype was observed a few times. The V call is TRBV7-2, the J call TRBJ1-3; no clear D. From germline, CDR1 is SGHTA and CDR2 FQGNSA. The CDR3 runs 15 residues. V lost 6 bases, J lost 2 bases, and 14 bases lay in between. CDR3 in DNA: TGTGCCAGCAGTATAACCCCGCTTACTGGAAACACCATATATTTT. Translated: CASSITPLTGNTIYF.

This clonotype has a count of ten or more. J is TRBJ2-5 and V is TRBV7-9; the match to TRBD2 covers 9 bases. The CDR3 length is 18 residues. The junction had 16 bases not matched to a gene; V was cut back by 5 bases and J by 3 bases. Germline lookup yields CDR1 SEHNR and CDR2 FQNEAQ (reference sequence). CDR3 region: CASSPILAGPGGEETQYF. The CDR3 coding sequence is TGTGCCAGCAGCCCCATCCTAGCGGGACCTGGAGGGGAAGAGACCCAGTACTTC.

This clonotype was seen a few times. The chain couples TRBV3-1 to TRBJ1-4; D not resolved. Deletions cut 4 bases from V and 3 bases from J, with 6 bases between. The CDR3 is 13 residues long. Germline-derived CDR1 and CDR2 are LGHDT and YNNKEL (reference sequence). In nucleotides, the CDR3 is TGTGCCAGCAGCCCGGGTGCTAATGAAAAACTGTTTTTT. Translated: CASSPGANEKLFF.

In this sample, this clonotype turned up a few times. The rearrangement uses TRBV12-3 or TRBV12-4 and TRBJ2-5; D call uncertain. Trimming took off 2 bases at V and 13 bases at J, with 11 bases between the two ends. The CDR3 is 11 amino acids. The CDR3 region is CASSLRTLPYF. For the CDR3, the DNA is TGTGCCAGCAGTTTAAGGACGCTTCCGTACTTC.

This clonotype was detected only a few times. V and J are TRBV6-5 and TRBJ2-4, with 8 bases that match TRBD1. CDR3 length: 14 amino acids. V was clipped by 8 bases and J by 3 bases; unmatched bases: 6. CDR1 is MNHEY, CDR2 SVGAGI, per germline. The CDR3 is CASRTGLDKNIQYF. As DNA, the CDR3 is TGTGCCAGCCGGACAGGGTTGGACAAAAACATTCAGTACTTC.

The rearrangement links TRBV7-3 to TRBJ1-1; D unresolved. Trimming stripped 7 bases from V and 0 bases from J, with 9 bases between. CDR3 length: 13 residues. The V gene's germline CDR1 is SGHTA and CDR2 FQGTGA. The CDR3 DNA sequence: TGTGCCAGCACCATTGGGGTGAACACTGAAGCTTTCTTT. It encodes CASTIGVNTEAFF.

V is TRBV7-6 and J is TRBJ2-7, with D hard to call. Germline V CDR1 and CDR2: SGHVS, FNYEAQ. The CDR3 has 12 amino acids. Between the trimmed V and J ends, which lost 0 bases and 6 bases, there was a span of 6 bases. CDR3 region: CASSLAGAEQYF. In nucleotides, the CDR3 is TGTGCCAGCAGCTTAGCCGGAGCCGAGCAGTACTTC.

This clonotype was counted at least ten times. One junction end does not reproduce the germline sequence, and a read error may be involved. The V gene is TRBV7-9, the J gene TRBJ2-3, with a weak D call TRBD1 (7 bases). Germline CDR1 is SEHNR and CDR2 is FQNEAQ (reference sequence). This CDR3 is built from 17 residues. Written as DNA, the CDR3 is TGTGCCAGCAGCTTATCCCAGGGGGGAAGGAGCACCGATACGCAGTATTTT. Protein sequence: CASSLSQGGRSTDTQYF.

This clonotype was detected many times. The V gene is TRBV7-9, the J gene TRBJ2-3; no reliable D call. From germline, CDR1 is SEHNR and CDR2 FQNEAQ (reference sequence). This CDR3 has 14 amino acids. Trimming took off 8 bases at V and 1 base at J, with 13 bases between the two ends. The CDR3 DNA is TGTGCCAGCTCCGTTTGGCAACGCACAGATACGCAGTATTTT. Translated, it gives CASSVWQRTDTQYF.

With respect to this clonotype: This may stem from a read error, because a much larger clone lies one nucleotide away. The J gene is TRBJ1-4, the V gene TRBV6-6; D is ambiguous. Germline CDR1 reads MNHNY; CDR2 reads SVGAGI (reference sequence). With 0 bases removed from V and 0 bases from J, the gap between germline ends came to 11 bases. This CDR3 is 17 amino acids long. The chain's CDR3 is CASSYSVHVATNEKLFF. The CDR3 bases are TGTGCCAGCAGTTACTCCGTCCATGTTGCAACTAATGAAAAACTGTTTTTT.

This clonotype has just a few counts. The V gene is TRBV4-3, the J gene TRBJ2-1, with 9 bases that match TRBD2. V lost 0 bases to trimming and J lost 6 bases; unmatched junction nucleotides: 9. Germline CDR1 is LGHNA and CDR2 is YSLEER. The length of the CDR3 is 17 residues. The CDR3 region is CASSQEIGLAGPNEQFF. The CDR3 DNA is TGCGCCAGCAGCCAAGAGATCGGTCTAGCGGGACCCAATGAGCAGTTCTTC.

The chain joins TRBV7-2 to TRBJ2-2; 7 nucleotides line up with TRBD2. The V segment lost 3 bases and the J segment 4 bases; nucleotides outside the gene matches: 5. Germline V gives CDR1 SGHTA, CDR2 FQGNSA. The CDR3 has 15 residues. CDR3 in DNA: TGTGCCAGCAGCTTGGCGGGGGTGGGCACCGGGGAGCTGTTTTTT. Translating gives CASSLAGVGTGELFF.

This clonotype was found once. The chain joins TRBV6-1 to TRBJ1-5; D is unresolved. Germline V gives CDR1 MNHNS, CDR2 SASEGT. Trimming shortened V by 2 bases and J by 1 base, and 15 bases separated the two germline ends. The CDR3 is made up of 17 amino acids. This chain's CDR3 is CASSERLRGRSNQPQHF. The CDR3 coding sequence is TGTGCCAGCAGTGAACGTTTACGAGGGAGGAGCAATCAGCCCCAGCATTTT.

The gene calls are TRBV2 and TRBJ2-5; either TRBD1 or TRBD2 may supply D (5 bases each). Trimming stripped 7 bases from V and 4 bases from J, with 13 bases between. The CDR3 totals 13 residues. Germline loops: CDR1 SNHLY, CDR2 FYNNEI. DNA of the CDR3: TGTGCCAGCACCGCCGGTGGGGGAGAGACCCAGTACTTC. It yields the protein CASTAGGGETQYF. The whole variable domain, filled in from reference TRBV2 and TRBJ2-5, reads EPEVTQTPSHQVTQMGQEVILRCVPISNHLYFYWYRQILGQKVEFLVSFYNNEISEKSEIFDDQFSVERPDGSNFTLKIRSTKLEDSAMYFCASTAGGGETQYFGPGTRLLVL.

The table lists this clonotype with a few counts. V is TRBV5-4 and J is TRBJ1-1; tentatively, D is TRBD1 (6 bases). Between the trimmed V and J ends, which lost 4 bases and 1 base, there was a span of 11 bases. CDR3 length equals 14 residues. The V gene's germline CDR1 is SGHNT and CDR2 YYREEE (reference sequence). The CDR3 reads CASSPMGANTEAFF. The CDR3 DNA is TGTGCCAGCAGCCCTATGGGGGCGAACACTGAAGCTTTCTTT.

This clonotype was counted at least ten times. The genes are TRBV6-2 or TRBV6-3 and TRBJ1-1; D is unclear. The CDR3 has 11 residues. The V gene lost 7 bases and the J gene lost 4 bases, with 7 bases spanning the gap. CDR1 and CDR2 from the germline V gene are MNHEY and SVGEGT. This CDR3 reads CASTRGTEAFF. The DNA of the CDR3 is TGTGCCAGCACCCGGGGCACTGAAGCTTTCTTT.

This clonotype was seen more than once but under ten times. The gene calls are TRBV11-2 and TRBJ2-5; D is unresolved. V gave up 3 bases and J gave up 1 base, with 3 bases separating them. The CDR3 length is 12 residues. Germline CDR1 and CDR2: SGHAT and FQNNGV. The CDR3 sequence: CASSFFQETQYF. In DNA, the CDR3 is TGTGCCAGCAGCTTCTTCCAAGAGACCCAGTACTTC.

This chain uses TRBV19 with TRBJ2-5; the D gene is possibly TRBD2 (5 bases). The CDR3 covers 13 residues. Germline-derived CDR1 and CDR2 are LNHDA and SQIVND (reference sequence). V shed 2 bases and J shed 3 bases, with 7 bases lying between them. The CDR3 bases are TGTGCCAGTAGTATATCGGGGAAAGAGACCCAGTACTTC. Its translation: CASSISGKETQYF.

This clonotype appeared many times. The V gene is TRBV6-5, the J gene TRBJ1-1; no reliable D call. The CDR3 runs to 12 residues. Deletions cut 6 bases from V and 8 bases from J, with 13 bases between. From germline, CDR1 is MNHEY and CDR2 SVGAGI. The chain's CDR3 is CASSPGWQEAFF. The CDR3 DNA reads as TGTGCCAGCAGCCCCGGGTGGCAGGAAGCTTTCTTT.

Only a few counts were recorded for this clonotype. The CDR3: CATSDGNEQFF. The DNA of the CDR3 is TGTGCCACCAGTGACGGCAATGAGCAGTTCTTC. The V gene is TRBV24-1, the J gene TRBJ2-1; D remains ambiguous. There are 11 residues in the CDR3. The V and J ends lost 4 bases and 6 bases respectively, with 3 bases between them. CDR1 KGHDR and CDR2 SFDVKD come from the germline V gene.

The chain recombines TRBV7-2 with TRBJ2-4; TRBD1 or TRBD2 may be the D gene (5 bases each). CDR1 is SGHTA, CDR2 FQGNSA, per germline. The CDR3 runs 14 residues. V gave up 5 bases and J gave up 7 bases, with 15 bases separating them. DNA of the CDR3: TGTGCCAGCAGCCCCGGGACGGACCAGAACATTCAGTACTTC. This encodes CASSPGTDQNIQYF. The entire variable domain, with the rest obtained from reference TRBV7-2 and TRBJ2-4, is as follows: GAGVSQSPSNKVTEKGKDVELRCDPISGHTALYWYRQSLGQGLEFLIYFQGNSAPDKSGLPSDRFSAERTGGSVSTLTIQRTQQEDSAVYLCASSPGTDQNIQYFGAGTRLSVL.